These 29 T cell receptor beta chains came from one sample sequenced in a study of Ad26.COV2.S vaccination and SARS-CoV-2 variants. Treatment indicated: some 19 received Ad26.COV2.S at low or high dose, single or two shots; 5 received placebo; per-sample allocation not given. It was on day 63 after the first vaccine or placebo injection that samples were taken. Only in-frame clones appear in the TCRdb table, and some are missing; sequencing was by immunoSEQ multiplex PCR. The sample has some 300,000 clones; about 82% are singletons. The specimen was peripheral blood, collected in a trial of Ad26.COV2.S vaccine versus placebo. These receptors were taken from a person between 18 and 59 years old who received the Ad26.COV2.S COVID-19 vaccine or a placebo.

The V and J genes are TRBV11-2 and TRBJ1-1, with TRBD1 matching 11 bases. Germline V CDR1 and CDR2: SGHAT, FQNNGV. CDR3 length: 15 amino acids. V shed 5 bases, J shed 5 bases, and the junction held 7 bases outside the gene matches. The DNA of the CDR3 is TGTGCCAGCAGCCGGGACAGGGGGAGACCGACTGAAGCTTTCTTT. It specifies CASSRDRGRPTEAFF.

This chain connects TRBV2 to TRBJ1-2; D possibly corresponds to TRBD1 (5 bases). V was shortened by 5 bases and J by 3 bases, with 13 bases between the two germline ends. Germline assignment: CDR1 SNHLY and CDR2 FYNNEI. The CDR3 runs 14 residues. This chain's CDR3 is CASSRQQDDYGYTF. CDR3 sequence (DNA): TGTGCCAGCAGTAGACAGCAGGACGACTATGGCTACACCTTC.

The chain employs TRBV5-6 and TRBJ2-1, with 9 bases matching TRBD1. V was pared by 2 bases and J by 2 bases, with 2 bases of the junction left unmatched. The CDR3 spans 15 residues. Germline values: CDR1 SGHDT, CDR2 YYEEEE. CDR3 in DNA: TGTGCCAGCAGCTTAGGGGACAGGGCCTACAATGAGCAGTTCTTC. This codes for CASSLGDRAYNEQFF.

This chain uses TRBV5-1 with TRBJ2-2; TRBD2 matches at 8 bases. CDR3 length: 16 amino acids. V trimming: 0 bases; J trimming: 8 bases; junction bases outside the gene matches: 9. Germline V CDR1 and CDR2: SGHRS, YFSETQ. This CDR3 reads CASSLVGTSSRGELFF. The CDR3 bases are TGCGCCAGCAGCTTGGTTGGGACTAGTTCGAGGGGGGAGCTGTTTTTT.

This chain connects TRBV2 to TRBJ1-1; no reliable D call. V lost 6 bases and J 7 bases, leaving 9 bases between the germline ends. The length of the CDR3 is 11 residues. CDR1 and CDR2 (germline): SNHLY, FYNNEI. The CDR3 DNA sequence: TGTGCCAGCAGGGGAGGGATTGAAGCTTTCTTT. It yields the protein CASRGGIEAFF.

The V and J genes are TRBV4-3 and TRBJ2-1, with 12 nucleotides matching TRBD2. The V segment lost 6 bases and the J segment 8 bases; nucleotides outside the gene matches: 8. CDR3 length: 15 amino acids. CDR1 is LGHNA, CDR2 YSLEER, per germline. The CDR3 bases are TGCGCCAGCAGTCCTAGCGGGGGGGTTATTGATGAGCAGTTCTTC. This translates into CASSPSGGVIDEQFF.

This chain uses TRBV7-2 with TRBJ1-3; TRBD1 might be the D (6 bases). Between the trimmed V and J ends, which lost 3 bases and 0 bases, there was a span of 9 bases. CDR1 is SGHTA, CDR2 FQGNSA, per germline. There are 15 residues in the CDR3. CDR3 sequence reads: CASSLHRASGNTIYF. The CDR3 DNA is TGTGCCAGCAGCTTGCACAGGGCCTCTGGAAACACCATATATTTT.

The chain couples TRBV30 to TRBJ2-5; D is ambiguous. The CDR3 extends over 12 amino acids. The ends were cut back, 1 base at V and 6 bases at J, with 9 bases in the middle. Germline CDR1 GTSNPN, CDR2 SVGIG (reference sequence). Here the CDR3 reads CAWSAAAQTQYF. Here the CDR3 DNA reads TGTGCCTGGAGTGCGGCGGCGCAGACCCAGTACTTC.

This chain uses TRBV7-9 with TRBJ2-4; tentatively, D is TRBD1 (5 bases). This CDR3 is built from 15 residues. With 5 bases removed from V and 1 base from J, the gap between germline ends came to 12 bases. Germline V gives CDR1 SEHNR, CDR2 FQNEAQ (reference sequence). Here the CDR3 DNA reads TGTGCCAGCAGCCCACAGGATTGGGCCAAAAACATTCAGTACTTC. Translation: CASSPQDWAKNIQYF.

The chain combines TRBV3-1 (or the pseudogene TRBV3-2) with TRBJ2-7; D is uncertain. The length of the CDR3 is 14 residues. Trimming stripped 3 bases from V and 3 bases from J, with 12 bases between. CDR1 is LGHDT and CDR2 is YNNKEL in the germline V gene (reference sequence). The CDR3 DNA is TGTGCCAGCAGCCATTTGCGAGGTGGCTACGAGCAGTACTTC. Encoded protein: CASSHLRGGYEQYF.

The chain recombines TRBV27 with TRBJ2-7, with 7 bases aligning to TRBD1. Trimming cost V 1 base and J 2 bases; bases outside gene matches: 5. Germline lookup yields CDR1 MNHEY and CDR2 SMNVEV (reference sequence). The CDR3 length is 15 residues. The CDR3 bases are TGTGCCAGCAGTTTATTCTGGGACAGCCCCTACGAGCAGTACTTC. Protein sequence: CASSLFWDSPYEQYF.

This clone has only a few counts. In DNA, the CDR3 is TGTGCCAGCAGCCGCCCTGGCGATAGCAATCAGCCCCAGCATTTT. Protein sequence: CASSRPGDSNQPQHF. The rearrangement uses TRBV7-9 and TRBJ1-5; D gene unclear. This CDR3 has 15 amino acids. V was trimmed by 5 bases and J by 0 bases, leaving 11 bases between them. The V gene's germline CDR1 is SEHNR and CDR2 FQNEAQ (reference sequence).

The rearrangement uses TRBV7-2 and TRBJ2-5; D is perhaps TRBD1 or TRBD2 (5 bases each). There are 14 residues in the CDR3. Trimming pared 6 bases from V and 7 bases from J, leaving 18 bases between. Germline values: CDR1 SGHTA, CDR2 FQGNSA. The CDR3 region has the DNA TGTGCCAGCAGTAAAACCGGGACCCCGGGGACCCAGTACTTC. This codes for CASSKTGTPGTQYF.

The table lists this clone with a few counts. This chain connects TRBV5-1 to TRBJ1-1; D possibly corresponds to TRBD1 (5 bases). CDR1 is SGHRS, CDR2 YFSETQ, per germline. The CDR3 runs to 13 residues. V was shortened by 0 bases and J by 10 bases, with 13 bases between the two germline ends. CDR3 amino acids: CASSLVDTKGAFF. The CDR3 nucleotides read TGCGCCAGCAGCTTGGTGGACACCAAGGGAGCTTTCTTT.

The chain uses TRBV11-2 and TRBJ2-2; 14 positions match TRBD2. This CDR3 comprises 16 residues. The J segment lost 6 bases and the V segment lost 5 bases, leaving 5 bases of the junction unmatched. Germline V gives CDR1 SGHAT, CDR2 FQNNGV. In nucleotides, the CDR3 is TGTGCCAGCAGCCCAAGACTAGCGGGGGGGTCCGGGGAGCTGTTTTTT. Residues: CASSPRLAGGSGELFF. The complete variable domain, with remaining parts taken from reference TRBV11-2 and TRBJ2-2, reads EAGVAQSPRYKIIEKRQSVAFWCNPISGHATLYWYQQILGQGPKLLIQFQNNGVVDDSQLPKDRFSAERLKGVDSTLKIQPAKLEDSAVYLCASSPRLAGGSGELFFGEGSRLTVL.

The V gene is TRBV4-2, the J gene TRBJ2-5; D perhaps matches TRBD2 (5 bases). Deletions cut 4 bases from V and 5 bases from J, with 11 bases between. The CDR3 consists of 13 residues. CDR1 and CDR2 from the germline V gene are LGHNA and YNFKEQ. The CDR3 reads CASSPLVTETQYF. DNA of the CDR3: TGTGCCAGCAGCCCACTAGTTACGGAGACCCAGTACTTC.

This clone occurred a few times. The chain combines TRBV2 with TRBJ2-5; 8 positions agree with TRBD2. Germline CDR1 and CDR2: SNHLY and FYNNEI. The CDR3 covers 15 residues. The trim removed 3 bases at V and 4 bases at J, leaving 7 bases unmatched. The CDR3 loop is CASSESSGGGETQYF. CDR3 nucleotides: TGTGCCAGCAGTGAGTCGAGCGGGGGTGGAGAGACCCAGTACTTC.

The sample holds one count of this clone. The chain uses TRBV6-5 and TRBJ1-1; D is possibly TRBD1 (5 bases). The CDR3 spans 13 residues. Germline assignment: CDR1 MNHEY and CDR2 SVGAGI. Trimming left V 4 bases short and J 11 bases short, with 17 bases between. CDR3 loop: CASSSPFWGTAFF. As DNA, the CDR3 is TGTGCCAGCAGTTCCCCGTTTTGGGGCACGGCTTTCTTT.

In its sample, this clone was seen a few times. The genes are TRBV7-8 and TRBJ1-6, with D perhaps matching TRBD1 (6 bases). V was clipped by 1 base and J by 9 bases, with 22 bases between them. The CDR3 has 18 residues. Per the germline V gene, CDR1 is SGHVS and CDR2 is FQNEAQ. CDR3 residues: CASSLGLRGPRGSSPLHF. The DNA of the CDR3 is TGTGCCAGCAGCTTAGGGCTACGCGGGCCGAGGGGGAGTTCACCCCTCCACTTT.

The chain uses TRBV7-9 and TRBJ1-2; weak D call: TRBD1 (5 bases). The CDR3 consists of 13 residues. Trimming left V 5 bases short and J 3 bases short, with 10 bases between. Germline CDR1 SEHNR, CDR2 FQNEAQ (reference sequence). The CDR3, as DNA: TGTGCCAGCAGCGAGCTAGGGGACTATGGCTACACCTTC. Translated, it gives CASSELGDYGYTF.

This clone was found once. V gene TRBV30 combines with J gene TRBJ1-1; D not resolved. Germline-derived CDR1 and CDR2 are GTSNPN and SVGIG (reference sequence). Trimming removed 0 bases from V and 1 base from J, with 9 bases in between. The CDR3 runs 14 residues. The CDR3 nucleotides read TGTGCCTGGAGTGTACCGGGAACGAACACTGAAGCTTTCTTT. It encodes CAWSVPGTNTEAFF.

This chain links TRBV5-1 with TRBJ2-1; D remains ambiguous. CDR1 SGHRS and CDR2 YFSETQ come from the germline V gene. Trimming removed 4 bases at V and 10 bases at J, with 15 bases between. CDR3 length equals 13 residues. CDR3 sequence: CASSPGPDFEQFF. The CDR3 DNA is TGCGCCAGCAGCCCTGGACCCGATTTCGAGCAGTTCTTC.

This clone occurred once. J is TRBJ1-5 and V is TRBV5-6; TRBD1 is a possible D gene (6 bases). The germline CDR1 and CDR2 sequences are SGHDT and YYEEEE. The CDR3 covers 13 residues. Trimming removed 3 bases from V and 4 bases from J, with 8 bases in between. CDR3 sequence (DNA): TGTGCCAGCAGCTCGACAGGAAATCAGCCCCAGCATTTT. As protein: CASSSTGNQPQHF. The whole variable domain, remainder taken from reference TRBV5-6 and TRBJ1-5, is DAGVTQSPTHLIKTRGQQVTLRCSPKSGHDTVSWYQQALGQGPQFIFQYYEEEERQRGNFPDRFSGHQFPNYSSELNVNALLLGDSALYLCASSSTGNQPQHFGDGTRLSIL.

This chain links TRBV28 with TRBJ1-5; 7 bases are a match to TRBD1. CDR1 is MDHEN and CDR2 is SYDVKM in the germline V gene. CDR3 length: 15 residues. J lost 0 bases, V lost 6 bases, and 5 bases had no gene match. CDR3 sequence: CASSWRQGSNQPQHF. CDR3 DNA sequence: TGTGCCAGCAGCTGGAGACAGGGTAGCAATCAGCCCCAGCATTTT. Full variable domain (rest looked up from reference TRBV28 and TRBJ1-5): DVKVTQSSRYLVKRTGEKVFLECVQDMDHENMFWYRQDPGLGLRLIYFSYDVKMKEKGDIPEGYSVSREKKERFSLILESASTNQTSMYLCASSWRQGSNQPQHFGDGTRLSIL.

J is TRBJ2-7 and V is TRBV5-1, with 10 bases aligning to TRBD1. Trimming removed 3 bases from V and 3 bases from J; junction bases left unmatched: 6. The CDR3 length is 15 residues. Germline CDR1 is SGHRS and CDR2 is YFSETQ. CDR3 in DNA: TGCGCCAGCAGCTCCGGGACAGGGGCCTACTACGAGCAGTACTTC. It yields the protein CASSSGTGAYYEQYF. The variable domain in full, completed from reference TRBV5-1 and TRBJ2-7, reads KAGVTQTPRYLIKTRGQQVTLSCSPISGHRSVSWYQQTPGQGLQFLFEYFSETQRNKGNFPGRFSGRQFSNSRSEMNVSTLELGDSALYLCASSSGTGAYYEQYFGPGTRLTVT.

The CDR3 nucleotides read TGTGCCAGCAACCTACTTTATGGGACAGGGCACACCGGGGAGCTGTTTTTT. Translation gives CASNLLYGTGHTGELFF. This chain connects TRBV3-1 (or the pseudogene TRBV3-2) to TRBJ2-2; 9 bases agree with TRBD1. This CDR3 is 17 amino acids long. V lost 7 bases to trimming and J lost 3 bases; unmatched junction nucleotides: 12. Per the germline V gene, CDR1 is LGHDT and CDR2 is YNNKEL (reference sequence).

CDR3: CAWAQNSLEGYTF. The DNA of the CDR3 is TGTGCCTGGGCCCAAAACAGTTTGGAAGGCTACACCTTC. The chain is built from TRBV30 and TRBJ1-2; D gene ambiguous. CDR3 length equals 13 residues. From germline, CDR1 is GTSNPN and CDR2 SVGIG (reference sequence). V shed 5 bases and J shed 8 bases, with 18 bases lying between them. The variable domain in full, with the rest retrieved from reference TRBV30 and TRBJ1-2, is SQTIHQWPATLVQPVGSPLSLECTVEGTSNPNLYWYRQAAGRGLQLLFYSVGIGQISSEVPQNLSASRPQDRQFILSSKKLLLSDSGFYLCAWAQNSLEGYTFGSGTRLTVV.

V and J are TRBV30 and TRBJ2-2; 8 bases are a match to TRBD2. Germline CDR1 reads GTSNPN; CDR2 reads SVGIG (reference sequence). Trimming took 3 bases from V and 5 from J; bases not matched to a gene: 11. This CDR3 spans 16 amino acids. CDR3 loop: CAWSGRSGGRTGELFF. The CDR3 DNA reads as TGTGCCTGGAGCGGCCGATCGGGGGGGCGGACCGGGGAGCTGTTTTTT.

The rearrangement links TRBV18 to TRBJ1-1, with 11 bases aligning to TRBD1. Germline values: CDR1 KGHSH, CDR2 LQKENI. The V and J ends lost 3 bases and 3 bases, in that order; junction bases with no gene match: 9. This CDR3 has 17 residues. The CDR3 spells CASSPFAGTGGDTEAFF. The DNA for the CDR3 is TGTGCCAGCTCACCGTTTGCCGGGACAGGGGGTGACACTGAAGCTTTCTTT.